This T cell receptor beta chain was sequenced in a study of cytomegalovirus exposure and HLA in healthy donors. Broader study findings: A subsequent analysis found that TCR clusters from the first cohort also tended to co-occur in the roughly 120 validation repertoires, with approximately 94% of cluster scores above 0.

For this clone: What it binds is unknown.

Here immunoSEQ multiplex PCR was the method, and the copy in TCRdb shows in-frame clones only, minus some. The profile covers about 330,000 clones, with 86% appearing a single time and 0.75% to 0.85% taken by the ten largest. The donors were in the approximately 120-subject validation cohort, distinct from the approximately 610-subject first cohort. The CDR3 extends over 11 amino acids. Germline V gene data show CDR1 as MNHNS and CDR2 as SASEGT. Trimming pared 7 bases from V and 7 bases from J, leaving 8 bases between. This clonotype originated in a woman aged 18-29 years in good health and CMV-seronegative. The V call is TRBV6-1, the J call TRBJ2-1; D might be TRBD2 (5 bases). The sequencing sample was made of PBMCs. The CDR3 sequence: CASTGMNEQFF. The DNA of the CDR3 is TGTGCCAGCACCGGGATGAATGAGCAGTTCTTC.